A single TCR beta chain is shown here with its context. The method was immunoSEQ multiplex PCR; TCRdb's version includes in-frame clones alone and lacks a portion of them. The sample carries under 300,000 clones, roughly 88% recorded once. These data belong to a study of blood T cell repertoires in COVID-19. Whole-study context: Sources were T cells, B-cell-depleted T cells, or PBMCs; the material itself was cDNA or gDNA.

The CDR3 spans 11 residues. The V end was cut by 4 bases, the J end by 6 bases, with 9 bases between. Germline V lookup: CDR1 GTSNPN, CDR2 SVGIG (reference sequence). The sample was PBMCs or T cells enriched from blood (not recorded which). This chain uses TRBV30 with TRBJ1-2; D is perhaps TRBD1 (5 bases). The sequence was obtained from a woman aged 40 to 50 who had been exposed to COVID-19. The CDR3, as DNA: TGTGCCTGGATTCGGGGGGATGGCTACACCTTC. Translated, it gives CAWIRGDGYTF.